A selection of T cell receptor beta chains follows, all from one sample in a study of CD8 T cells in Susac syndrome. TCRdb passed the immunoSEQ multiplex PCR reads through MiXCR, listing each CDR3 protein once. The sample has about 250,000 distinct CDR3 sequences, around 93% seen once. The sequenced material came from CD4+ T cells from PBMCs. The receptors derive from a human donor with multiple sclerosis. Each CDR3 is given with its conserved first and last residue. A D gene is named only where the DNA matches it firmly. A clone size is listed for some rows: how often the clone was seen (once, few, many), or a class if it is expanded.

TRBJ2-5,NA,TRBV4-1,NA,16,CASSLSGRPTQETQYF,TGCGCCAGCAGCCTAAGCGGCCGGCCTACTCAAGAGACCCAGTACTTC
TRBJ1-6,NA,TRBV20-1,NA,15,CSAKDSSSYNSPLHF,TGCAGTGCTAAGGACTCAAGCTCCTATAATTCACCCCTCCACTTT
TRBJ2-7,NA,TRBV6-2/TRBV6-3,TRBD1,14,CASNDGTGGYEQYF,TGTGCCAGCAATGATGGGACAGGGGGCTACGAGCAGTACTTC
TRBJ2-3,NA,TRBV7-7,TRBD1,15,CASSQDRAPTDTQYF,TGTGCTAGCAGCCAGGACAGGGCCCCCACAGATACGCAGTATTTT
TRBJ1-1,NA,TRBV29-1,NA,12,CSVRKDNTEAFF,TGCAGCGTCCGAAAGGATAACACTGAAGCTTTCTTT
TRBJ2-7,NA,TRBV2,NA,12,CASTIRQGEQYF,TGTGCCAGCACTATTCGGCAGGGCGAGCAGTACTTC
TRBJ1-4,NA,TRBV15,TRBD1,16,CATSRGRQGWGEKLFF,TGTGCCACCAGCAGGGGACGACAGGGCTGGGGTGAAAAACTGTTTTTT
TRBJ1-2,NA,TRBV3-1,NA,14,CASSPENRARGYTF,TGTGCCAGCAGTCCTGAGAACAGGGCGCGAGGCTACACCTTC
TRBJ1-6,NA,TRBV27,NA,15,CASSPASSYNSPLHF,TGTGCCAGCAGTCCGGCGAGCTCCTATAATTCACCCCTCCACTTT
TRBJ2-1,NA,TRBV12-3/TRBV12-4,TRBD1,15,CASSDGTGFYNEQFF,TGTGCCAGCAGCGATGGGACAGGATTTTACAATGAGCAGTTCTTC
TRBJ1-2,NA,TRBV28,NA,12,CASSAGTYGYTF,TGTGCCAGCAGTGCGGGGACCTATGGCTACACCTTC
TRBJ1-5,NA,TRBV18,TRBD1,16,CASSQTPGQGARPQHF,TGTGCCAGCTCACAGACACCGGGACAGGGGGCTAGGCCCCAGCATTTT
TRBJ2-5,NA,TRBV3-1,NA,16,CASSQGSYRREETQYF,TGTGCCAGCAGCCAAGGTAGCTATCGGCGTGAAGAGACCCAGTACTTC
TRBJ2-5,NA,TRBV20-1,NA,12,CSADRGQETQYF,TGCAGTGCTGATAGAGGGCAAGAGACCCAGTACTTC
TRBJ1-2,NA,TRBV29-1,NA,12,CSGSDGDYGYTF,TGCAGCGGTTCGGACGGAGACTATGGCTACACCTTC
TRBJ2-1,NA,TRBV20-1,NA,12,CSARVFATEQFF,TGCAGTGCTAGAGTTTTTGCCACGGAGCAGTTCTTC
TRBJ2-3,once,TRBV5-1,NA,16,CASSVLQRLSTDTQYF,TGCGCCAGCAGCGTCCTACAGCGATTGAGCACAGATACGCAGTATTTT
TRBJ2-7,NA,TRBV5-1,TRBD2,16,CASSSGRASGTYEQYF,TGCGCCAGCAGCTCAGGAAGGGCTAGCGGCACCTACGAGCAGTACTTC
TRBJ2-2,NA,TRBV7-2,NA,15,CASSPLRASTGELFF,TGTGCCAGCAGCCCCCTTAGGGCATCCACCGGGGAGCTGTTTTTT
TRBJ1-2,NA,TRBV29-1,NA,13,CSVFHGAGYGYTF,TGCAGCGTTTTCCATGGGGCGGGCTATGGCTACACCTTC
TRBJ2-5,NA,TRBV30,NA,14,CAWRHGDIQETQYF,TGTGCCTGGCGCCACGGGGACATCCAAGAGACCCAGTACTTC
TRBJ2-6,NA,TRBV29-1,NA,14,CSVEKGSGANVLTF,TGCAGCGTTGAAAAGGGTTCTGGGGCCAACGTCCTGACTTTC
TRBJ2-3,once,TRBV11-3,TRBD1,14,CASSLTGNTDTQYF,TGTGCCAGCAGCTTGACAGGGAACACAGATACGCAGTATTTT
TRBJ2-5,NA,TRBV15,NA,11,CLPGPKETQYF,TGCCTCCCGGGCCCCAAAGAGACCCAGTACTTC
TRBJ2-7,NA,TRBV7-2,NA,17,CASSLGGGYRRSYEQYF,TGTGCCAGCAGCTTAGGAGGGGGGTACCGTAGAAGCTACGAGCAGTACTTC
TRBJ2-3,NA,TRBV12-3/TRBV12-4,TRBD2,15,CASGQGTSRADTQYF,TGTGCCAGCGGCCAAGGGACTAGCAGGGCAGATACGCAGTATTTT
TRBJ1-5,NA,TRBV30,NA,14,CAWRGHTSNQPQHF,TGTGCCTGGAGGGGACACACCAGCAATCAGCCCCAGCATTTT
TRBJ2-1,NA,TRBV18,NA,16,CASSPPRRGPENEQFF,TGTGCCAGCTCACCACCCCGGCGGGGGCCGGAAAATGAGCAGTTCTTC
TRBJ1-5,NA,TRBV2,TRBD1,13,CASRSQGEEPQHF,TGTGCCAGCAGGAGCCAGGGGGAAGAGCCCCAGCATTTT
TRBJ1-4,NA,TRBV4-1,NA,16,CASISFQGRNNEKLFF,TGCGCCAGCATCAGCTTTCAGGGGCGGAATAATGAAAAACTGTTTTTT
TRBJ1-2,NA,TRBV18,NA,17,CASSPPGMSRANYGYTF,TGTGCCAGCTCACCACCAGGGATGAGCAGGGCCAACTATGGCTACACCTTC
TRBJ1-1,NA,TRBV30,TRBD1,12,CASRDRNTEAFF,TGTGCCTCGAGGGACAGGAACACTGAAGCTTTCTTT
TRBJ1-1,NA,TRBV29-1,NA,13,CSVGKGLDTEAFF,TGCAGCGTGGGGAAGGGGTTGGACACTGAAGCTTTCTTT
TRBJ1-1,NA,TRBV6-5,NA,14,CASIYDSKGTEAFF,TGTGCCAGCATCTACGACTCGAAGGGCACTGAAGCTTTCTTT
TRBJ2-5,NA,TRBV20-1,NA,14,CSARGRLDQETQYF,TGCAGTGCTAGAGGACGCTTGGACCAAGAGACCCAGTACTTC
TRBJ1-6,NA,TRBV6-1,NA,17,CASSEAQRTGWGPPLHF,TGTGCCAGCAGTGAAGCCCAACGGACCGGTTGGGGGCCACCCCTCCACTTT
TRBJ1-4,NA,TRBV29-1,NA,13,CSVAFGTNEKLFF,TGCAGCGTTGCATTTGGGACTAATGAAAAACTGTTTTTT
TRBJ1-1,NA,TRBV3-1,NA,15,CASSQESGRDTEAFF,TGTGCCAGCAGCCAAGAGTCCGGGAGGGACACTGAAGCTTTCTTT
TRBJ1-2,NA,TRBV7-9,NA,17,CASSLLVGPTRTYGYTF,TGTGCCAGCAGCTTATTGGTGGGGCCTACTAGGACCTATGGCTACACCTTC
TRBJ1-1,NA,TRBV7-9,NA,12,CASSLDIREAFF,TGTGCCAGCAGCTTAGATATTAGGGAAGCTTTCTTT
TRBJ2-7,NA,TRBV20-1,NA,13,CSASDSGSYEQYF,TGCAGTGCTAGCGATAGCGGCTCCTACGAGCAGTACTTC
TRBJ2-3,NA,TRBV11-2,NA,12,CASSASYVTQYF,TGTGCCAGCAGCGCGTCGTATGTGACGCAGTATTTT
TRBJ1-2,NA,TRBV24-1,NA,14,CATSDPTGVYGYTF,TGTGCCACCAGTGATCCGACGGGAGTCTATGGCTACACCTTC
TRBJ1-5,NA,TRBV3-1,NA,15,CASSWKPDSNQPQHF,TGTGCCAGCAGCTGGAAGCCCGATAGCAATCAGCCCCAGCATTTT
TRBJ1-4,NA,TRBV14,NA,14,CASSPGPQAVKLFF,TGTGCCAGCAGCCCAGGACCGCAGGCCGTGAAACTGTTTTTT
TRBJ2-3,NA,TRBV9,TRBD2,17,CASSGLAVSFSTDTQYF,TGTGCCAGCAGCGGACTAGCGGTCAGCTTTAGCACAGATACGCAGTATTTT
TRBJ2-7,NA,TRBV18,TRBD2,16,CASSPPSGGPSYEQYF,TGTGCCAGCTCACCACCTAGCGGGGGGCCCTCCTACGAGCAGTACTTC
TRBJ2-7,NA,TRBV9,TRBD2,18,CASSLGPSGGFSSYEQYF,TGTGCCAGCAGCTTAGGGCCTAGCGGGGGGTTCAGCTCCTACGAGCAGTACTTC
TRBJ1-6,once,TRBV19,NA,19,CASGALGGTRSSYNSPLHF,TGTGCCTCAGGGGCCCTCGGAGGGACAAGAAGCTCCTATAATTCACCCCTCCACTTT
TRBJ2-2,NA,TRBV5-1,NA,19,CASSPRQGGAAVNTGELFF,TGCGCCAGCAGCCCGAGACAAGGAGGAGCAGCCGTGAACACCGGGGAGCTGTTTTTT
TRBJ1-1,NA,TRBV29-1,NA,13,CSYMGGKNTEAFF,TGCAGCTATATGGGGGGGAAGAACACTGAAGCTTTCTTT
TRBJ2-1,NA,TRBV10-1,TRBD2,17,CASSEVKPGLAGNEQFF,TGCGCCAGCAGTGAGGTTAAACCGGGACTAGCGGGAAATGAGCAGTTCTTC
TRBJ1-2,NA,TRBV25-1,NA,13,CASSQVGQGSYTF,TGTGCCAGCAGCCAGGTCGGTCAGGGTAGCTACACCTTC
TRBJ1-2,NA,TRBV9,TRBD1,15,CASSVGGQGGYGYTF,TGTGCCAGCAGCGTAGGAGGACAGGGAGGCTATGGCTACACCTTC